Shown below are 14 T cell receptor beta chains from a single sample sequenced in a study of siplizumab effects on memory and regulatory T cells. TCRdb keeps only in-frame clones here, not all; method: immunoSEQ multiplex PCR. The sample holds 90,000 to 120,000 clones, just over 90% seen once. Specimen: Tregs sorted from blood. Receptor source: a human donor in good health.

This clone showed up just once. This rearrangement joins TRBV30 to TRBJ1-4; D remains ambiguous. Per germline, CDR1 GTSNPN and CDR2 SVGIG (reference sequence). This CDR3 has 12 amino acids. V was cut by 1 base and J by 8 bases, with 8 bases left in between. The CDR3 is CAWSEVVEKLFF. The CDR3 DNA sequence: TGTGCCTGGAGTGAGGTAGTAGAAAAACTGTTTTTT.

The chain employs TRBV7-9 and TRBJ2-7; possibly TRBD2 for D (5 bases). V was pared by 3 bases and J by 9 bases, with 15 bases between. This CDR3 has 13 amino acids. Germline lookup yields CDR1 SEHNR and CDR2 FQNEAQ (reference sequence). The CDR3 DNA reads as TGTGCCAGCAGCTTTTTATTAGGGAGTGGGCAGTACTTC. Translation gives CASSFLLGSGQYF.

This clone showed up just once. V gene TRBV6-1 combines with J gene TRBJ2-7; 7 bases match TRBD1. The CDR3 consists of 14 residues. The germline V gene has CDR1 MNHNS and CDR2 SASEGT. V lost 2 bases to trimming and J lost 6 bases; unmatched junction nucleotides: 7. The CDR3 region is CASSERTGRVEQYF. For the CDR3, the DNA is TGTGCCAGCAGTGAAAGGACAGGCCGCGTCGAGCAGTACTTC.

The chain joins TRBV28 to TRBJ1-2; TRBD1 matches at 10 bases. Germline V CDR1 and CDR2: MDHEN, SYDVKM. The V and J ends lost 8 bases and 7 bases, in that order; junction bases with no gene match: 16. The CDR3 is made up of 16 amino acids. For the CDR3, the DNA is TGTGCCAGCGAGGAGACAGGGGGCCAAGGACCCATTGGCTACACCTTC. Translating gives CASEETGGQGPIGYTF.

This clone was seen only once. This chain connects TRBV5-1 to TRBJ2-1; 10 positions match TRBD2. From germline, CDR1 is SGHRS and CDR2 YFSETQ. Trimming removed 0 bases from V and 8 bases from J; junction bases left unmatched: 14. CDR3 length: 18 residues. The CDR3 is CASSLGLVLAGVSHEQFF. DNA for the CDR3: TGCGCCAGCAGCTTGGGTCTGGTCCTAGCGGGAGTTTCGCATGAGCAGTTCTTC.

The chain joins TRBV7-9 to TRBJ2-3; no definite D call. V was shortened by 0 bases and J by 4 bases, with 8 bases between the two germline ends. CDR1 and CDR2 from the germline V gene are SEHNR and FQNEAQ (reference sequence). This CDR3 contains 14 residues. The CDR3 DNA sequence: TGTGCCAGCAGCTTAGCCTTGGTGGCAGATACGCAGTATTTT. Translated: CASSLALVADTQYF.

The rearrangement joins TRBV5-1 to TRBJ2-5; 11 bases agree with TRBD2. The CDR3 is 18 amino acids. V trimming: 6 bases; J trimming: 5 bases; junction bases outside the gene matches: 18. Germline assignment: CDR1 SGHRS and CDR2 YFSETQ. The CDR3 nucleotides are TGCGCCAGCACCACAGGTTCTTCCGGGACTAGCGGTCGGGAGACCCAGTACTTC. Its translation: CASTTGSSGTSGRETQYF.

The chain employs TRBV5-1 and TRBJ2-3; D uncertain. CDR3 length: 12 residues. Trimming left V 1 base short and J 5 bases short, with 5 bases between. The germline gives CDR1 SGHRS, CDR2 YFSETQ. CDR3 in DNA: TGCGCCAGCAGCTTGACAGAAGATACGCAGTATTTT. Translating gives CASSLTEDTQYF.

The J gene is TRBJ1-2, the V gene TRBV5-4; 8 positions agree with TRBD1. The V gene end was trimmed by 2 bases and the J gene end by 8 bases; junction bases not matched to a gene: 5. Germline CDR1 is SGHNT and CDR2 is YYREEE (reference sequence). CDR3 length: 13 residues. Written as DNA, the CDR3 is TGTGCCAGCAGCTTCGACAGGGGAACGGGCTACACCTTC. This codes for CASSFDRGTGYTF. The full variable domain, with the rest looked up from reference TRBV5-4 and TRBJ1-2, is ETGVTQSPTHLIKTRGQQVTLRCSSQSGHNTVSWYQQALGQGPQFIFQYYREEENGRGNFPPRFSGLQFPNYSSELNVNALELDDSALYLCASSFDRGTGYTFGSGTRLTVV.

The genes are TRBV5-1 and TRBJ2-1; 11 bases fit TRBD2. Germline CDR1 and CDR2: SGHRS and YFSETQ. J gave up 6 bases and V 3 bases, and 5 bases lay outside the gene matches. The CDR3 length is 15 residues. DNA of the CDR3: TGCGCCAGCAGCTCCGGACTAGCGGGTAGCAATGAGCAGTTCTTC. Protein: CASSSGLAGSNEQFF.

This clone was seen only a few times. V and J are TRBV11-2 and TRBJ2-5; D is undetermined. In germline, CDR1 is SGHAT, CDR2 FQNNGV. V lost 4 bases, J lost 1 base, and 1 base lay in between. The CDR3 sequence is 11 residues long. CDR3 sequence reads: CASSSQETQYF. The CDR3 nucleotides read TGTGCCAGCAGCTCCCAAGAGACCCAGTACTTC.

This chain uses TRBV5-1 with TRBJ2-2, with D unresolved. Per germline, CDR1 SGHRS and CDR2 YFSETQ. The CDR3 is 17 amino acids. Trimming left V 0 bases short and J 7 bases short, with 19 bases between. The CDR3 sequence is CASSLANEIPIGGELFF. In DNA form, the CDR3 reads TGCGCCAGCAGCTTGGCCAACGAGATTCCCATTGGCGGGGAGCTGTTTTTT. The whole variable domain, remainder taken from reference TRBV5-1 and TRBJ2-2, is KAGVTQTPRYLIKTRGQQVTLSCSPISGHRSVSWYQQTPGQGLQFLFEYFSETQRNKGNFPGRFSGRQFSNSRSEMNVSTLELGDSALYLCASSLANEIPIGGELFFGEGSRLTVL.

The gene calls are TRBV6-5 and TRBJ2-7, with 8 bases identical to TRBD1. The CDR3 runs 11 residues. Germline CDR1 MNHEY, CDR2 SVGAGI. Germline trimming cut 8 bases from V and 10 bases from J; bases unmatched to any gene: 7. The CDR3 bases are TGTGCCAGCGGGCCCCAGGGGGCCCAGTACTTC. This sequence encodes CASGPQGAQYF.

The chain has TRBV7-3 and TRBJ2-1; TRBD1 or TRBD2 may be the D gene (6 bases each). The CDR3 is made up of 16 amino acids. CDR1 and CDR2 (germline): SGHTA, FQGTGA. V was cut by 5 bases and J by 2 bases, with 16 bases left in between. The CDR3 nucleotides read TGTGCCAGCAGCCGCCCGGGGGCGGCAACCTACAATGAGCAGTTCTTC. This sequence encodes CASSRPGAATYNEQFF.